The rows below give T cell receptor beta chains drawn from one sample of a study of T cell responses to AZD1222 COVID-19 vaccine. The repertoire was sequenced with immunoSEQ multiplex PCR; TCRdb's copy has only in-frame clones and lacks some. The sample includes tens of thousands of clones, approximately 92% of them seen just once. The material sequenced was peripheral blood, taken 28 days after the second AZD1222 dose. The receptors were sampled from an adult who received the AZD1222 COVID-19 vaccine. The CDR3 runs from the conserved cysteine through the conserved F or W. The order of the fields is V gene, J gene, clone size, D gene, CDR3 protein, CDR3 DNA. D genes are given only for firm matches. Clone sizes are given selectively: once, few, many, or a class where the clone is expanded.

TRBV7-6	TRBJ2-7	.	TRBD1	CASSKTGAGEQYF	TGTGCCAGCAGTAAAACAGGGGCCGGCGAGCAGTACTTC
TRBV10-3	TRBJ1-2	few	.	CAISPANYGYTF	TGTGCCATCAGTCCCGCCAACTATGGCTACACCTTC
TRBV19	TRBJ2-5	.	TRBD1	CASSTGTAGTQYF	TGTGCCAGTAGTACCGGGACAGCCGGGACCCAGTACTTC
TRBV11-3	TRBJ1-6	few	.	CASSLGGAGSPLHF	TGTGCCAGCAGCTTAGGCGGGGCAGGATCACCCCTCCACTTT
TRBV3-1/TRBV3-2	TRBJ2-3	few	.	CASSPSGPGDTQYF	TGTGCCAGCAGCCCTTCGGGGCCGGGAGATACGCAGTATTTT
TRBV9	TRBJ1-1	.	.	CASSPRGGDTEAFF	TGTGCCAGCAGCCCCCGGGGAGGAGACACTGAAGCTTTCTTT
TRBV5-1	TRBJ2-3	.	TRBD2	CASSPELQRGGRDTQYF	TGCGCCAGCAGCCCCGAGCTTCAGCGGGGGGGCAGAGATACGCAGTATTTT
TRBV7-9	TRBJ1-1	.	TRBD1	CASSLVAGQGLNTEAFF	TGTGCCAGCAGCTTAGTAGCGGGACAGGGATTGAACACTGAAGCTTTCTTT
TRBV7-9	TRBJ1-6	.	.	CASSPGAAAGSPLHF	TGTGCCAGCAGCCCAGGGGCGGCGGCTGGATCACCCCTCCACTTT
TRBV28	TRBJ2-3	.	.	CASSFLQGQTDTQYF	TGTGCCAGCAGTTTTCTCCAGGGTCAAACAGATACGCAGTATTTT
TRBV7-2	TRBJ1-3	.	.	CASSLGADWRNTIYF	TGTGCCAGCAGCTTAGGCGCCGACTGGCGCAACACCATATATTTT
TRBV7-9	TRBJ2-3	once	TRBD2	CASRGTSGGAGDTQYF	TGTGCCAGCAGGGGAACTAGCGGGGGGGCCGGAGATACGCAGTATTTT
TRBV25-1	TRBJ2-5	.	.	CASSARGGTQETQYF	TGTGCCAGCAGCGCCAGGGGGGGGACCCAAGAGACCCAGTACTTC
TRBV19	TRBJ1-5	.	.	CASSIGGNQPQHF	TGTGCCAGTAGTATTGGGGGGAATCAGCCCCAGCATTTT
TRBV9	TRBJ2-1	.	.	CASSVGQGYYNEQFF	TGTGCCAGCAGCGTAGGTCAGGGATACTACAATGAGCAGTTCTTC
TRBV2	TRBJ2-7	.	.	CASNGAAYEQYF	TGTGCCAGCAACGGGGCAGCCTACGAGCAGTACTTC
TRBV5-3	TRBJ1-5	.	.	CARSNLYRVRKDNQPQHF	TGTGCCAGAAGCAACCTCTACCGGGTACGCAAGGACAATCAGCCCCAGCATTTT
TRBV3-1/TRBV3-2	TRBJ1-5	.	.	CASSQSGQNQPQHF	TGTGCCAGCAGCCAATCAGGGCAGAATCAGCCCCAGCATTTT
TRBV10-3	TRBJ1-1	.	.	CAISILPGLTTNTEAFF	TGTGCCATCAGTATTCTTCCGGGACTCACGACGAACACTGAAGCTTTCTTT
TRBV7-9	TRBJ2-1	.	TRBD1	CASSSGQVYPYNEQFF	TGTGCCAGCAGCTCGGGACAGGTTTACCCCTACAATGAGCAGTTCTTC
TRBV4-1	TRBJ1-2	.	.	CASSQDGAPVYGYTF	TGCGCCAGCAGCCAAGATGGGGCCCCCGTCTATGGCTACACCTTC
TRBV9	TRBJ2-2	once	.	CASSPGGRGNTGELFF	TGTGCCAGCAGCCCCGGGGGTAGGGGAAACACCGGGGAGCTGTTTTTT
TRBV11-3	TRBJ2-3	.	.	CASSLFTDTQYF	TGTGCCAGCAGCCTGTTCACAGATACGCAGTATTTT